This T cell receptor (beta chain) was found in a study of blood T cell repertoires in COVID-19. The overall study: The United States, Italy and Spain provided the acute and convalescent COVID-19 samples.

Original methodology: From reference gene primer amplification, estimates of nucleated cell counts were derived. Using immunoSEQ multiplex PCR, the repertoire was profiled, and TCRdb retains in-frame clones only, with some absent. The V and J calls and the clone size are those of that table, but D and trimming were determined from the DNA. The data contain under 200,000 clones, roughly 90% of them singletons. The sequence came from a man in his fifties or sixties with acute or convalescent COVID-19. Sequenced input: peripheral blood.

In DNA, the CDR3 is TGTGCCTGGAAGCCCGGGACTAGCGGGGGGGGTGAGCAGTTCTTC. This translates into CAWKPGTSGGGEQFF. The chain combines TRBV30 with TRBJ2-1; 16 nucleotides match TRBD2. CDR1 and CDR2 from the germline V gene are GTSNPN and SVGIG (reference sequence). The CDR3 runs 15 residues. V trimming: 4 bases; J trimming: 9 bases; junction bases outside the gene matches: 6.